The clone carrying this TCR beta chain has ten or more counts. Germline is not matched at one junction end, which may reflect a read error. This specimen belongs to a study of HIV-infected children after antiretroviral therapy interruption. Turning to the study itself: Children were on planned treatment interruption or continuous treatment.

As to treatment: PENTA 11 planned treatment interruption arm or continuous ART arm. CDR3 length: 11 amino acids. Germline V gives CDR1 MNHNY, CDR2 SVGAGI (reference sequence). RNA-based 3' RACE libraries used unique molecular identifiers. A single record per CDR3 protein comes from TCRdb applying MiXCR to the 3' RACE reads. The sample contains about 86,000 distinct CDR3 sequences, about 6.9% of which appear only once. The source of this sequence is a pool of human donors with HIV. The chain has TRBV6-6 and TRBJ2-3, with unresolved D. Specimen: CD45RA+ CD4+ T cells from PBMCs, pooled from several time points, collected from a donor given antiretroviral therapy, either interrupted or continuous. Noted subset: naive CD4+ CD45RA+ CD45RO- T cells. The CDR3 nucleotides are TGTGCCAGCAGTGATGCAGAAACGCTGTATTTT. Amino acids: CASSDAETLYF.